The present entry profiles one T cell receptor beta chain with its context. This clonotype was observed once. Its antigen specificity is not known. Nothing much larger sits one base from this clone, and base qualities are not available. One read alone is weak evidence. RNA was extracted using the RNeasy kit, and roughly 0.5 to 1 microgram was reverse transcribed with random hexamers. The immunoSEQ multiplex PCR assay, covering 54 Vbeta and 13 Jbeta segments, was used to amplify TCR beta CDR3 regions. PCR amplification bias was corrected by using a synthetic template baseline for primer optimization and computational correction. Concerning the study's data processing: Reads were assigned to V, D and J genes according to IMGT and analyzed in immunoSEQ Analyzer, with only productive sequences retained. Clonality was calculated as one minus the Shannon entropy normalized by log2 of the number of productive unique sequences. For each patient and control, public and private clones were evaluated among the 100 most prevalent clones. Clones were defined as Susac-specific if absent from the healthy and MS cohorts, from 900 to 1,200 published viral clones and from other ImmuneACCESS disease sequences. The public reads were reprocessed in TCRdb via fastp at Q25 and MiXCR, keeping in-frame beta chains. Rows with a matching CDR3 protein are joined into one entry that keeps the most common DNA and genes. These V and J calls are TCRdb output, not the study's own analysis. Recorded for this sample are some 250,000 distinct CDR3 sequences; 90% to 96% of them occurred a single time. The ten largest clonotypes hold around 0.093% of the sample.

This record belongs to a study of CD8 T cells in Susac syndrome (dated by TCRdb to 2018 to 2020). Turning to the overall study: Of the Susac syndrome patients who were sequenced, more than five had clinically active disease and eight were in clinical remission. Repertoire sequencing was used to test whether CD8+ T cell activation and differentiation in Susac syndrome was antigen driven. Susac syndrome patients were therapy-naive, on corticosteroids (some also receiving IVIg), or on IVIg alone at blood withdrawal. The study at large found these results: The TCR sequencing and HLA analysis was acknowledged to have included a relatively small number of individuals. The CD4+ T cell repertoire of patients with Susac syndrome showed no detectable clonal expansion.

High-throughput TCR beta sequencing profiled peripheral blood CD8+ and CD4+ T cells from healthy donors, Susac syndrome patients and multiple sclerosis patients. The Susac syndrome patients fulfilled recently defined diagnostic criteria for definite or probable disease. Bulk CD8+ and CD4+ T cells were purified by magnetic negative isolation, while CD8+ TEMRA cells were enriched using FACS. Blood was collected in EDTA tubes and processed within 24 hours, with PBMCs isolated through density gradient centrifugation. PBMCs intended for TCR sequencing were cryopreserved in liquid nitrogen and thawed later in a water bath at 37 degrees C. The sorted or isolated CD4+, CD8+ and CD8+ TEMRA cells had a purity of 90% or higher. Its CDR3 holds 17 amino acids, cysteine through phenylalanine. Only CDR3 DNA is held: 51 bases, read in frame from base 1. V is cut by 6 bases and J by 5 bases, and the space between the germline ends is 25 bases. From the germline V gene, CDR1 is SGHAT and CDR2 is FQNNGV.

Sequencing was performed on CD4+ T cells from PBMCs. The source of this sequence is a human donor with Susac syndrome. The sequence is built from TRBV11-2 and TRBJ2-5; the D gene could be TRBD1 or TRBD2, each one agreeing over 5 bases. The CDR3 sequence is CASRALPRTGASETQYF. The nucleotide sequence is given as TGTGCCAGCAGAGCCCTCCCCCGGACTGGGGCGAGTGAGACCCAGTACTTC.